One T cell receptor (beta chain) is described in this entry. Its antigen is not identified. Method: immunoSEQ multiplex PCR; TCRdb's copy keeps in-frame clones and lacks some. This table has 80,000 to 90,000 clones, about 90% appearing once. The data are from a study of T cell responses to AZD1222 COVID-19 vaccine. Study-level results: Recipients of two AZD1222 doses showed rising Spike-specific TCR breadth and depth. Repertoires were obtained solely post-peak T cell response. Only a handful of people who got AZD1222 tested seropositive at baseline. Among spike-specific TCRs, nearly half reportedly target unmutated variant regions.

With 4 bases removed from V and 4 bases from J, the gap between germline ends came to 8 bases. Germline V CDR1 and CDR2: SGHRS, YFSETQ. This CDR3 region has 13 residues. V is TRBV5-1 and J is TRBJ2-2, with a weak D call TRBD2 (5 bases). The sample consisted of peripheral blood, taken on day 0 of MenACWY control vaccination. The TCR comes from an adult in good health. The DNA for the CDR3 is TGCGCCAGCAGCCCGGGGTTCACCGGGGAGCTGTTTTTT. Translation gives CASSPGFTGELFF.